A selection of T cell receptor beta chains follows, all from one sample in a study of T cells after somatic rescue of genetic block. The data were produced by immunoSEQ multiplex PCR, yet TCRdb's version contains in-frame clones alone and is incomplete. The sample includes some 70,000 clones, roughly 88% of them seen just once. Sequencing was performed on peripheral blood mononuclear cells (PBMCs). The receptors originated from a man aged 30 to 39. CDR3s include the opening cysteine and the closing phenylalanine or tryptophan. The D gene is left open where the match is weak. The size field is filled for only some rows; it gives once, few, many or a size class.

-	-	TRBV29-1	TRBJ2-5	CSVESSRGETQYF	TGCAGCGTTGAGAGTAGCCGGGGTGAGACCCAGTACTTC
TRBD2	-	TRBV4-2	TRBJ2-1	CASRGLAGGGEQFF	TGTGCCAGCAGGGGACTAGCGGGAGGTGGTGAGCAGTTCTTC
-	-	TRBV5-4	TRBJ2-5	CASSITGSQETQYF	TGTGCCAGCAGCATCACAGGTTCACAAGAGACCCAGTACTTC
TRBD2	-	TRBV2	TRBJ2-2	CASSSSGRASGELFF	TGTGCCAGCAGTAGTAGCGGGAGGGCCTCGGGGGAGCTGTTTTTT
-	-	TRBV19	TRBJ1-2	CASSIIPGQADGYTF	TGTGCCAGTAGTATAATCCCGGGGCAGGCGGATGGCTACACCTTC
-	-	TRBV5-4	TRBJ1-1	CASSLVGGAGAFF	TGTGCCAGCAGCTTAGTCGGGGGGGCTGGGGCTTTCTTT
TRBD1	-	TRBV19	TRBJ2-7	CASSHRGQAYEQYF	TGTGCCAGTTCCCACAGGGGACAAGCCTACGAGCAGTACTTC
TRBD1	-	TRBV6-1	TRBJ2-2	CASSEDGTGSNGELFF	TGTGCCAGCAGTGAAGACGGGACAGGGAGTAACGGGGAGCTGTTTTTT
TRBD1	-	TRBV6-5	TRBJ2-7	CASSRQGANYEQYF	TGTGCCAGCAGCAGACAGGGGGCCAACTACGAGCAGTACTTC
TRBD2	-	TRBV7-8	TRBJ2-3	CASSSGGTDTQYF	TGTGCCAGCAGCAGCGGGGGGACAGATACGCAGTATTTT
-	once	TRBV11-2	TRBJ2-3	CASSLVTDTQYF	TGTGCCAGCAGCTTAGTTACAGATACGCAGTATTTT
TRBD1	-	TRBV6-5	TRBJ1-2	CASSRGGDSLYGYTF	TGTGCCAGCAGCCGAGGTGGGGACAGTCTCTATGGCTACACCTTC
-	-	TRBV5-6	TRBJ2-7	CASSLGDYEQYF	TGTGCCAGCAGCTTGGGGGACTACGAGCAGTACTTC
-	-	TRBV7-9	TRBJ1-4	CASSISGGREGEKLFF	TGTGCCAGCAGCATCAGCGGGGGGAGAGAGGGTGAAAAACTGTTTTTT
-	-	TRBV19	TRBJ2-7	CASRAGFAVEQYF	TGTGCCAGTAGAGCAGGTTTCGCAGTCGAGCAGTACTTC
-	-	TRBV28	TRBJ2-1	CATKSLGKGPYNEQFF	TGTGCCACCAAATCCTTGGGCAAGGGTCCCTACAATGAGCAGTTCTTC
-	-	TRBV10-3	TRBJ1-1	CAISLRGNTEAFF	TGTGCCATCAGTCTTCGGGGGAACACTGAAGCTTTCTTT
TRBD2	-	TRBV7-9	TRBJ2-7	CASSPIGLAGEVSEQYF	TGTGCCAGCAGCCCGATAGGACTAGCGGGAGAGGTATCCGAGCAGTACTTC
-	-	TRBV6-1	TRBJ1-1	CASSESFHTEAFF	TGTGCCAGCAGTGAGAGTTTTCACACTGAAGCTTTCTTT
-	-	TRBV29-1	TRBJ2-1	CSVHPGGSNEQFF	TGCAGCGTTCACCCGGGTGGCAGCAATGAGCAGTTCTTC
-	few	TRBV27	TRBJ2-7	CASSRDRGNEQYF	TGTGCCAGCAGTAGGGACCGGGGGAACGAGCAGTACTTC
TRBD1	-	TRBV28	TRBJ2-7	CASSTRQGSEYEQYF	TGTGCCAGCAGTACAAGACAGGGGAGTGAGTACGAGCAGTACTTC
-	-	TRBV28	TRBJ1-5	CASIPRLIGVVQAPQHF	TGTGCCAGCATCCCCCGGTTGATTGGAGTCGTCCAGGCGCCCCAGCATTTT
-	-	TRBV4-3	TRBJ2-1	CASSQGATIREMGYNEQFF	TGCGCCAGCAGCCAAGGCGCTACTATCAGGGAAATGGGTTACAATGAGCAGTTCTTC
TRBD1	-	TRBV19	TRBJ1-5	CATGQKLSLGNQPQHF	TGTGCCACGGGACAGAAATTGAGTTTGGGCAATCAGCCCCAGCATTTT
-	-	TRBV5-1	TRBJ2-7	CASSLGYTRSGNEQYF	TGCGCCAGCAGCTTGGGTTACACTCGGAGTGGGAACGAGCAGTACTTC